Given below is one TCR beta chain in context. Arm-PCR of CDR3 regions and iRepertoire HTBI primers were the basis on which TCR beta libraries were built. TCRdb processed the multiplex PCR reads anew with MiXCR; each CDR3 protein has one entry. Here the sample spans 400,000 to 450,000 distinct CDR3 sequences, 16% being singletons. The data originate from a study of regulatory T cells in long-lasting Graves disease. Study-wide background: Graves' patients who were just diagnosed had used antithyroid drugs for under 3 months.

Sample time point: newly diagnosed GD, antithyroid drugs for less than 3 months. The authors made the TCR library using RNA they extracted from PBMCs. Another study also made use of these data, one on T cells in Graves' hyperthyroidism and ophthalmopathy. That paper states: Uncontrolled infection, other autoimmune disease, pregnancy and lactation each barred patients from inclusion. The model forecast ophthalmopathy, anticipating it by a median 6.5 months before onset.

The sequenced sample was peripheral blood mononuclear cells (PBMCs), obtained at new diagnosis, from a patient treated with antithyroid drugs. The sequence derives from a young woman with Graves disease.

The CDR3 spells CASEGLAKTQYF. The CDR3 DNA is TGCGCCAGCGAGGGGCTAGCGAAGACCCAGTACTTC. The chain uses TRBV10-2 and TRBJ2-5; possible D gene TRBD2, 6 bases. The CDR3 has 12 amino acids. Trimming took off 8 bases at V and 6 bases at J, with 13 bases between the two ends. CDR1 is WSHSY, CDR2 SAAADI, per germline.